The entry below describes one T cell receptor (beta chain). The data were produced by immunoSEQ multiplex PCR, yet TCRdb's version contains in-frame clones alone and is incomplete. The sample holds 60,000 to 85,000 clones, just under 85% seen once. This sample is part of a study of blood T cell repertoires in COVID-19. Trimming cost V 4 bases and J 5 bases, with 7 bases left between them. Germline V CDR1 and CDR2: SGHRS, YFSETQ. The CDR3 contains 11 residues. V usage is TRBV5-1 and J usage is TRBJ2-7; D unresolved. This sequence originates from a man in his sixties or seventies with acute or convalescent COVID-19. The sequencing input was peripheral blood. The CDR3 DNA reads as TGCGCCAGCAGCCAGAAGAACGAGCAGTACTTC. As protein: CASSQKNEQYF. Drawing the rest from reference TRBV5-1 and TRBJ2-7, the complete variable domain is KAGVTQTPRYLIKTRGQQVTLSCSPISGHRSVSWYQQTPGQGLQFLFEYFSETQRNKGNFPGRFSGRQFSNSRSEMNVSTLELGDSALYLCASSQKNEQYFGPGTRLTVT.